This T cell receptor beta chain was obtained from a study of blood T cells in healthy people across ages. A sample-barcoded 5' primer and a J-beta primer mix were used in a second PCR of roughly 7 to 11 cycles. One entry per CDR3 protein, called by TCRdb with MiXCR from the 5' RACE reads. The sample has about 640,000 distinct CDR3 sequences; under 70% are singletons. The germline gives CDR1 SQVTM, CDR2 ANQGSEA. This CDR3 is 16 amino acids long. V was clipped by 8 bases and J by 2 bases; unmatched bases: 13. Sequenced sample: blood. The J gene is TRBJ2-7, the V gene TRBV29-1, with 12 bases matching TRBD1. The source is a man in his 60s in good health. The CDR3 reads CSCSWMGTGGTYEQYF. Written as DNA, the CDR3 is TGCAGCTGTTCGTGGATGGGGACAGGGGGCACCTACGAGCAGTACTTC.